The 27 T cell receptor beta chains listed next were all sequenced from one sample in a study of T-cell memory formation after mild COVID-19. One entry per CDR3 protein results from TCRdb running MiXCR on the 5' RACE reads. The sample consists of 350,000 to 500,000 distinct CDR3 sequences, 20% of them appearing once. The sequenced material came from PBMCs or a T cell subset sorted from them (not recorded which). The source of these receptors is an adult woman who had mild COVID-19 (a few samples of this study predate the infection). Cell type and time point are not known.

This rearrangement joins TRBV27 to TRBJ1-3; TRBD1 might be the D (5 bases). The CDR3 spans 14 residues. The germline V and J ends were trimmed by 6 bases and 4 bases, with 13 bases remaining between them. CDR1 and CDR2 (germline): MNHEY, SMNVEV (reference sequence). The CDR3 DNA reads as TGTGCCAGCAGAAAACTAGGGGACGGAAACACCATATATTTT. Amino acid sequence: CASRKLGDGNTIYF.

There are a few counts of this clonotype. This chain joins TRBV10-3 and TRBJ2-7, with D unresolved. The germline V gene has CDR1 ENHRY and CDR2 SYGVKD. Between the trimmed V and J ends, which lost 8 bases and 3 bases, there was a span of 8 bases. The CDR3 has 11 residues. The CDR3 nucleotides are TGTGCCATCCGGAGTTACTACGAGCAGTACTTC. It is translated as CAIRSYYEQYF.

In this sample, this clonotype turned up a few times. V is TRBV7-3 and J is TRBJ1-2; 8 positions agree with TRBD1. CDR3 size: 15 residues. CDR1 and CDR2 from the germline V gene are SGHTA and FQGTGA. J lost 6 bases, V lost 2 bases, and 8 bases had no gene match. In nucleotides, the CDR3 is TGTGCCAGCAGCTTAGATCCGGACAGGGCTAATGGCTACACCTTC. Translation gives CASSLDPDRANGYTF.

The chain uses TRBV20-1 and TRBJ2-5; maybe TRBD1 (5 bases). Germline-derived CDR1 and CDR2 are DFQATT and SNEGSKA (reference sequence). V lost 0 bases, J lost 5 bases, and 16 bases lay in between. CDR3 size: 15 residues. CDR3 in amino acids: CSARDSSGKKETQYF. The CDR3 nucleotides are TGCAGTGCTAGAGATTCATCAGGGAAGAAGGAGACCCAGTACTTC.

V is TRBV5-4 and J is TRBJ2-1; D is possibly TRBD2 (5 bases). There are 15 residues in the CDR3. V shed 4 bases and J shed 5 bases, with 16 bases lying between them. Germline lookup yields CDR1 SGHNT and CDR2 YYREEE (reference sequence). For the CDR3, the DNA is TGTGCCAGCAGCGAAATTAAGGGAGCCGACAATGAGCAGTTCTTC. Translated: CASSEIKGADNEQFF.

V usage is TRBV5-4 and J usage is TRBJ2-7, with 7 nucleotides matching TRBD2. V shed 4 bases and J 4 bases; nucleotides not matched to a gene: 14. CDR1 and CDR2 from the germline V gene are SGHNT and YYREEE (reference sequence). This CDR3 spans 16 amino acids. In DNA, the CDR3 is TGTGCCAGCAGCCGCCGCTTAGCGGGCCATAATTACGAGCAGTACTTC. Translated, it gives CASSRRLAGHNYEQYF. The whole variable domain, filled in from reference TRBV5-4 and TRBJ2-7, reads ETGVTQSPTHLIKTRGQQVTLRCSSQSGHNTVSWYQQALGQGPQFIFQYYREEENGRGNFPPRFSGLQFPNYSSELNVNALELDDSALYLCASSRRLAGHNYEQYFGPGTRLTVT.

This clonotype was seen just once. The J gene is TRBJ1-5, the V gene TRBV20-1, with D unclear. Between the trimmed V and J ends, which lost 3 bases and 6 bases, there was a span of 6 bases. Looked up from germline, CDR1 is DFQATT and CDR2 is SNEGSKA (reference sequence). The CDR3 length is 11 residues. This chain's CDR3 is CSASKSQPQHF. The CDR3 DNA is TGCAGTGCTAGTAAGTCTCAGCCCCAGCATTTT.

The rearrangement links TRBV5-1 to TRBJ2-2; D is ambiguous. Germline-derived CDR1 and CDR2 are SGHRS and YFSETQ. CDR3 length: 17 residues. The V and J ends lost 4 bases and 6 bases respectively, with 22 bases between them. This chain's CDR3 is CASSVLGQPPLAGELFF. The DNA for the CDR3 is TGCGCCAGCAGCGTACTGGGCCAACCCCCCCTCGCCGGGGAGCTGTTTTTT.

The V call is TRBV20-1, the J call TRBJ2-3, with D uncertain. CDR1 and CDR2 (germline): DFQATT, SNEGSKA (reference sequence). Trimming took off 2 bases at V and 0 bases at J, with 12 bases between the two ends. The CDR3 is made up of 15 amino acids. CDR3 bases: TGCAGTGCTAGATTGTCGGCAGCTAGCACAGATACGCAGTATTTT. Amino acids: CSARLSAASTDTQYF.

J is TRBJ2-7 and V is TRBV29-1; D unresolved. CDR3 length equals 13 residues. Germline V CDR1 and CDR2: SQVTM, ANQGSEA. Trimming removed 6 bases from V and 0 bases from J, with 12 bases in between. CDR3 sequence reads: CSVQGLSSYEQYF. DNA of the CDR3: TGCAGCGTCCAAGGCTTGAGCTCCTACGAGCAGTACTTC.

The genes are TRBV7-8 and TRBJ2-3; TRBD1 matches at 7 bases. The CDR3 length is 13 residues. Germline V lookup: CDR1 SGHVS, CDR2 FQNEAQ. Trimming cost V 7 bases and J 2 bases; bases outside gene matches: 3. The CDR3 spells CASIGTVTDTQYF. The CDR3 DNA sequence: TGTGCCAGCATCGGGACAGTCACAGATACGCAGTATTTT.

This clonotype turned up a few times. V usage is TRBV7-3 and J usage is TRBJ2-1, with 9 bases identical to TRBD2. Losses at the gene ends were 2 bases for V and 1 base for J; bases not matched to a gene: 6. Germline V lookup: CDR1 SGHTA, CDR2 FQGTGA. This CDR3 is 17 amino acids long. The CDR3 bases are TGTGCCAGCAGCTTAGGCGCACTAGCGGGTTCCTACAATGAGCAGTTCTTC. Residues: CASSLGALAGSYNEQFF.

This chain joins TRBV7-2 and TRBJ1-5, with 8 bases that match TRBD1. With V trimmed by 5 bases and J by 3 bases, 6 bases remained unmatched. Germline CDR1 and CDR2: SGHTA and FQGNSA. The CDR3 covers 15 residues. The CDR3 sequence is CASSQGQAFNQPQHF. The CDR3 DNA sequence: TGTGCCAGCAGCCAGGGACAGGCTTTCAATCAGCCCCAGCATTTT.

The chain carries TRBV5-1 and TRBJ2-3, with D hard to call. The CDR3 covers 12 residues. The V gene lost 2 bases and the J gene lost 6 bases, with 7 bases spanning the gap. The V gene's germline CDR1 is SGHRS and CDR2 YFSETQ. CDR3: CASSLNLDTQYF. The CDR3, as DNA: TGCGCCAGCAGCTTAAACTTGGATACGCAGTATTTT.

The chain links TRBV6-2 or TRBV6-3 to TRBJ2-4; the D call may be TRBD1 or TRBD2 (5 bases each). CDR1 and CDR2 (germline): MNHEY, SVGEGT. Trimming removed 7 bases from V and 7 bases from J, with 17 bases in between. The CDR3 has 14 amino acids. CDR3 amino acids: CASTASGTKNIQYF. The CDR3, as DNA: TGTGCCAGCACCGCATCCGGGACGAAGAACATTCAGTACTTC.

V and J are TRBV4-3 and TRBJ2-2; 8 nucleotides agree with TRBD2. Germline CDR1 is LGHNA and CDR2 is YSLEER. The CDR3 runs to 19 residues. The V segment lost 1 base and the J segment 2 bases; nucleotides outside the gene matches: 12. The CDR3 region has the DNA TGCGCCAGCAGCCAAGTGGGGGGACTAGATCTTATTAACACCGGGGAGCTGTTTTTT. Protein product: CASSQVGGLDLINTGELFF.

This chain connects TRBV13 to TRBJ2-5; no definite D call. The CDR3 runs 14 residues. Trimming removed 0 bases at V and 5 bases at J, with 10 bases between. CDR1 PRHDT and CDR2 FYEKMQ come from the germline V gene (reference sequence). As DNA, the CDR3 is TGTGCCAGCAGCTTAGGAGGTGCGATGGAGACCCAGTACTTC. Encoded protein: CASSLGGAMETQYF.

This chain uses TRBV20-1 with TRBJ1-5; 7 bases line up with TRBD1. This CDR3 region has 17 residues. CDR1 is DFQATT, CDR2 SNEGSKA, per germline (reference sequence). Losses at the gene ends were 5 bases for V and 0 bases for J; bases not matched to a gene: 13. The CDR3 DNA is TGCAGTGCTCTGCTAGGGGGCAACGGGGTTAGCAATCAGCCCCAGCATTTT. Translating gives CSALLGGNGVSNQPQHF.

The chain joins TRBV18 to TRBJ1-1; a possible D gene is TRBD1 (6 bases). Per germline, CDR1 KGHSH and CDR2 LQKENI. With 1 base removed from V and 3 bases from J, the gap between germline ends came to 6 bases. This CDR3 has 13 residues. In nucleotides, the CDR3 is TGTGCCAGCTCACCACGACAGGACACTGAAGCTTTCTTT. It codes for CASSPRQDTEAFF.

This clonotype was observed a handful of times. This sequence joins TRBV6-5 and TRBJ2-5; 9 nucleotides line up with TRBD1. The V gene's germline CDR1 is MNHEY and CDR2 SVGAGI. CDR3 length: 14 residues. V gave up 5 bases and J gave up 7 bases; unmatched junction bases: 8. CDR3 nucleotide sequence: TGTGCCAGCAGTCGTCGACAGGGGGGTGCGACCCAGTACTTC. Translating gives CASSRRQGGATQYF.

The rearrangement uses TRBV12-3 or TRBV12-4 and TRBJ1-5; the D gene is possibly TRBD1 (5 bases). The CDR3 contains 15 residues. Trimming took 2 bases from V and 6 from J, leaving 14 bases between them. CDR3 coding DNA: TGTGCCAGCAGTTTAAGGGGTACCCCCAGTCAGCCCCAGCATTTT. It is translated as CASSLRGTPSQPQHF.

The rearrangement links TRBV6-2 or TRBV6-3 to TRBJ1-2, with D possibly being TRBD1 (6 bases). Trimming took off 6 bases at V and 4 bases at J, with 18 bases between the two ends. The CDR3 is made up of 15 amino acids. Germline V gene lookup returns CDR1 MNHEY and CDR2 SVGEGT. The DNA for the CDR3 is TGTGCCAGCAGGCCGATTACCACAGGGTCCTATGGCTACACCTTC. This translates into CASRPITTGSYGYTF.

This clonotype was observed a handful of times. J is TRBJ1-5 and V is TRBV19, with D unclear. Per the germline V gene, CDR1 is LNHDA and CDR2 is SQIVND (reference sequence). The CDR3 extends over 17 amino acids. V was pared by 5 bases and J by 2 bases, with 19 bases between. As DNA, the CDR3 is TGTGCCAGTAGTGCCCCCGTGGGCTTATTTGGCAATCAGCCCCAGCATTTT. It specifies CASSAPVGLFGNQPQHF.

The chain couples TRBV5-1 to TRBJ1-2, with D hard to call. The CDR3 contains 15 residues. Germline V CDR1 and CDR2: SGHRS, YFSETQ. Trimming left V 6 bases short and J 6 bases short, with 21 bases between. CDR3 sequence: CASTPRAPGGDGYTF. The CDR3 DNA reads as TGCGCCAGCACCCCCCGGGCTCCCGGTGGAGATGGCTACACCTTC. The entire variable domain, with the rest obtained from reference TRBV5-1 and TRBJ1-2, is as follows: KAGVTQTPRYLIKTRGQQVTLSCSPISGHRSVSWYQQTPGQGLQFLFEYFSETQRNKGNFPGRFSGRQFSNSRSEMNVSTLELGDSALYLCASTPRAPGGDGYTFGSGTRLTVV.

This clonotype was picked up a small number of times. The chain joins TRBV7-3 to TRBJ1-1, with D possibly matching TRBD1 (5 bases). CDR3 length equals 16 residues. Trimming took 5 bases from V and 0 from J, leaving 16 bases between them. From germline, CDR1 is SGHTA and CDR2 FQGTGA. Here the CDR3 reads CASSPMGPYMNTEAFF. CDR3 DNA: TGTGCCAGCAGCCCCATGGGGCCTTATATGAACACTGAAGCTTTCTTT.

The CDR3 DNA sequence: TGTGCCAGCAGTCGCGGGACAGGGAATATGTACGAGACCCAGTACTTC. It codes for CASSRGTGNMYETQYF. This sequence joins TRBV12-3 or TRBV12-4 and TRBJ2-5, with 9 bases fitting TRBD1. The V and J ends lost 5 bases and 5 bases, in that order; junction bases with no gene match: 12. The CDR3 contains 16 residues.

CDR3 loop: CASSQRQVSYEQYF. CDR3 coding DNA: TGCGCCAGCAGCCAGAGACAGGTCTCCTACGAGCAGTACTTC. The chain carries TRBV4-1 and TRBJ2-7; TRBD1 is a possible D gene (6 bases). V gave up 3 bases and J gave up 0 bases, with 9 bases separating them. The CDR3 extends over 14 amino acids. The V gene's germline CDR1 is MGHRA and CDR2 YSYEKL.